The 18 T cell receptor beta chains presented below share a single source sample, sequenced in a study of T cells after yellow fever vaccination. TCRdb re-analysed the 5' RACE reads in MiXCR, keeping a single row per CDR3 protein. The profile shows nearly 550,000 distinct CDR3 sequences, around 21% of them singletons. Sequenced here: PBMCs, sampled 15 days after the yellow fever booster vaccination. The receptor set was obtained from a man younger than 45 who received the YFV17D yellow fever vaccine.

This chain uses TRBV5-1 with TRBJ2-7; 7 bases align to TRBD1. CDR1 is SGHRS, CDR2 YFSETQ, per germline. V was pared by 1 base and J by 3 bases, with 16 bases of the junction left unmatched. The length of the CDR3 is 18 residues. The CDR3 sequence: CASSLFGVGQVANYEQYF. CDR3 DNA sequence: TGCGCCAGCAGCTTGTTTGGCGTCGGACAGGTAGCCAACTACGAGCAGTACTTC. Full variable domain (missing parts from reference TRBV5-1 and TRBJ2-7): KAGVTQTPRYLIKTRGQQVTLSCSPISGHRSVSWYQQTPGQGLQFLFEYFSETQRNKGNFPGRFSGRQFSNSRSEMNVSTLELGDSALYLCASSLFGVGQVANYEQYFGPGTRLTVT.

The gene calls are TRBV20-1 and TRBJ2-4; D may be TRBD1 (6 bases). The CDR3 is 12 amino acids. Trimming left V 5 bases short and J 8 bases short, with 13 bases between. From germline, CDR1 is DFQATT and CDR2 SNEGSKA (reference sequence). This chain's CDR3 is CSAHGAGDIQYF. CDR3 coding DNA: TGCAGTGCTCACGGGGCAGGGGACATTCAGTACTTC.

The chain employs TRBV20-1 and TRBJ2-1, with D uncertain. CDR1 is DFQATT, CDR2 SNEGSKA, per germline (reference sequence). The length of the CDR3 is 15 residues. Trimming shortened V by 3 bases and J by 3 bases, and 15 bases separated the two germline ends. CDR3 protein: CSARSFVGNYNEQFF. CDR3 coding DNA: TGCAGTGCTAGGTCGTTTGTGGGTAACTACAATGAGCAGTTCTTC.

This clonotype was counted a single time. V is TRBV5-1 and J is TRBJ2-3, with D perhaps given as TRBD1 or TRBD2 (6 bases each). Trimming removed 3 bases from V and 4 bases from J, with 15 bases in between. The CDR3 totals 15 residues. Germline CDR1 SGHRS, CDR2 YFSETQ. In nucleotides, the CDR3 is TGCGCCAGCAGCTCAGGACCAGGGGAGGCAGATACGCAGTATTTT. Its protein product is CASSSGPGEADTQYF.

The chain joins TRBV12-3 or TRBV12-4 to TRBJ1-5; weak D call: TRBD1 (6 bases). Trimming left V 3 bases short and J 8 bases short, with 17 bases between. The CDR3 is made up of 15 amino acids. CDR3 protein: CASSFGQLPSKPQHF. The CDR3 DNA reads TGTGCCAGCAGTTTTGGACAGCTCCCTAGTAAGCCCCAGCATTTT.

The V call is TRBV9, the J call TRBJ2-7, with D possibly being TRBD2 (5 bases). V was shortened by 0 bases and J by 6 bases, with 13 bases between the two germline ends. CDR1 and CDR2 from the germline V gene are SGDLS and YYNGEE. The length of the CDR3 is 14 residues. CDR3 coding DNA: TGTGCCAGCAGCGTAGCTACGGCGGGTGGCGAGCAGTACTTC. Its protein is CASSVATAGGEQYF.

V is TRBV4-3 and J is TRBJ2-2; the match to TRBD2 covers 8 bases. The CDR3 covers 16 residues. The V and J ends lost 4 bases and 6 bases, in that order; junction bases with no gene match: 10. Germline V gene data show CDR1 as LGHNA and CDR2 as YSLEER. Written as DNA, the CDR3 is TGCGCCAGCAGCCCCCCCGGAGCGGGAGTACCCGGGGAGCTGTTTTTT. This translates into CASSPPGAGVPGELFF.

The rearrangement links TRBV20-1 to TRBJ2-3, with D possibly TRBD2 on 5 matching bases. This CDR3 has 13 amino acids. V gave up 0 bases and J gave up 4 bases, with 8 bases separating them. CDR1 and CDR2 from the germline V gene are DFQATT and SNEGSKA (reference sequence). The CDR3 DNA sequence: TGCAGTGCTAGAGATACCGGGGCAGATACGCAGTATTTT. As protein: CSARDTGADTQYF.

This clonotype has just a few counts. V and J are TRBV12-3 or TRBV12-4 and TRBJ2-5; 9 bases are shared with TRBD1. V lost 3 bases and J lost 5; bases outside the gene matches: 7. This CDR3 has 15 residues. For the CDR3, the DNA is TGTGCCAGCAGTTTTGTGGACAGGGGTTCCGAGACCCAGTACTTC. This translates into CASSFVDRGSETQYF.

This clonotype was recorded a few times. V is TRBV5-1 and J is TRBJ2-2; 12 nucleotides align to TRBD2. CDR1 and CDR2 (germline): SGHRS, YFSETQ. The CDR3 has 19 residues. V shed 0 bases, J shed 3 bases, and the junction held 9 bases outside the gene matches. The CDR3 DNA reads as TGCGCCAGCAGCTTGGGCAGGGCGACTAGCGGGAGCCACACCGGGGAGCTGTTTTTT. Protein: CASSLGRATSGSHTGELFF.

The gene calls are TRBV7-9 and TRBJ2-6; no clear D gene. The V and J ends lost 0 bases and 4 bases respectively, with 4 bases between them. The CDR3 extends over 14 amino acids. The V gene's germline CDR1 is SEHNR and CDR2 FQNEAQ (reference sequence). CDR3 coding DNA: TGTGCCAGCAGCTTAGCTCTAGGGGCCAACGTCCTGACTTTC. This sequence encodes CASSLALGANVLTF.

This clonotype was observed a handful of times. This sequence joins TRBV7-2 and TRBJ2-5, with TRBD1 matching over 7 bases. Germline V gene sequence: CDR1 SGHTA, CDR2 FQGNSA. This CDR3 is 14 amino acids long. The ends lost 5 bases at V and 5 bases at J; junction bases unmatched: 8. The CDR3 is CASSLKTGIETQYF. As DNA, the CDR3 is TGTGCCAGCAGCCTAAAGACAGGGATCGAGACCCAGTACTTC.

Only a few counts were recorded for this clonotype. The chain recombines TRBV20-1 with TRBJ1-6; D may be TRBD1 (5 bases). Germline V CDR1 and CDR2: DFQATT, SNEGSKA (reference sequence). The CDR3 is made up of 14 amino acids. V shed 0 bases and J shed 6 bases, with 9 bases lying between them. CDR3 sequence (DNA): TGCAGTGCTAGAGATGTAGGGGCTAATTCACCCCTCCACTTT. It encodes CSARDVGANSPLHF.

This chain connects TRBV21-1 to TRBJ1-5; TRBD1 was called by the table and not checked on the DNA. TRBV21-1 is termed a pseudogene. CDR3 length: 17 residues. The CDR3 DNA reads as TGTGCCAGCAGCGTCCTCGGGTCGGACCAAAGCAATCAGCCCCAGCATTTT. This translates into CASSVLGSDQSNQPQHF.

The chain is built from TRBV25-1 and TRBJ2-2, with D uncertain. The CDR3 has 12 residues. V shed 1 base and J shed 5 bases, with 2 bases lying between them. CDR1 is MGHDK and CDR2 is SYGVNS in the germline V gene. CDR3 sequence: CASSEFTGELFF. The CDR3 DNA sequence: TGTGCCAGCAGTGAATTTACCGGGGAGCTGTTTTTT.

The rearrangement uses TRBV5-5 and TRBJ2-1; D gene ambiguous. The germline V gene encodes CDR1 SGHKS and CDR2 YYEKEE (reference sequence). The V gene lost 4 bases and the J gene lost 4 bases, with 9 bases spanning the gap. This CDR3 is built from 13 residues. CDR3 sequence (DNA): TGTGCCAGCAGCCGCGGAGAGTACAATGAGCAGTTCTTC. This gives the protein CASSRGEYNEQFF.

The gene calls are TRBV20-1 and TRBJ2-5; 7 bases align to TRBD2. The CDR3 is 14 residues long. Germline loops: CDR1 DFQATT, CDR2 SNEGSKA (reference sequence). J was trimmed by 9 bases and V by 5 bases; bases with no gene match: 15. CDR3 in amino acids: CSARSWEGEGAQYF. In DNA form, the CDR3 reads TGCAGTGCTCGATCGTGGGAGGGCGAAGGGGCCCAGTACTTC.

CDR3 amino acids: CSTYGLAGGPLTHITDTQYF. CDR3 DNA: TGCAGTACCTACGGTCTAGCGGGAGGGCCGTTAACACATATCACAGATACGCAGTATTTT. The V call is TRBV29-1, the J call TRBJ2-3; 12 bases fit TRBD2. The CDR3 has 20 amino acids. Germline values: CDR1 SQVTM, CDR2 ANQGSEA.